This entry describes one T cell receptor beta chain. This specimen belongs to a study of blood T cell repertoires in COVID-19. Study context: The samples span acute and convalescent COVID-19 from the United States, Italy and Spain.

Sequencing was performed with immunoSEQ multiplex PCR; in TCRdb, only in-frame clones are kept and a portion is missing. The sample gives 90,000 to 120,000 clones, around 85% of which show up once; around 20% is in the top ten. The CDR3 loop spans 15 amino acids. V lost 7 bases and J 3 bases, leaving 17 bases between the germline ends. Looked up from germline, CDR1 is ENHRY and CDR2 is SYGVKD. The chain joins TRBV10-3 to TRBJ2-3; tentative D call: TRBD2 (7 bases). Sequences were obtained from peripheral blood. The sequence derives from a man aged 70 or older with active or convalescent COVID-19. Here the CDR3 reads CAINRGGAKTDTQYF. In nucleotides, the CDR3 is TGTGCCATCAACCGAGGGGGGGCGAAGACAGATACGCAGTATTTT.